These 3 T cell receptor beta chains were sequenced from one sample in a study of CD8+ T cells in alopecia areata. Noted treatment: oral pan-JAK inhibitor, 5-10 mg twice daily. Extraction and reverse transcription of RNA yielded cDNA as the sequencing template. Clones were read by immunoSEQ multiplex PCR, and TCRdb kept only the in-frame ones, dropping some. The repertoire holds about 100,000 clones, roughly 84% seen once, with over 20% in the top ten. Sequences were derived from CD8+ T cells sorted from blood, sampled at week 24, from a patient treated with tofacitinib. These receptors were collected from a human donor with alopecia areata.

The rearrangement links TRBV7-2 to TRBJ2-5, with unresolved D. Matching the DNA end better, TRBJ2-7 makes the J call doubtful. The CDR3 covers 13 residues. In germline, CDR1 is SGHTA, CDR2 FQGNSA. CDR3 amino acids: CASSLAASYEQYF. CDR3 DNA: TGTGCCAGCAGCTTAGCTGCCTCCTACGAGCAGTACTTC.

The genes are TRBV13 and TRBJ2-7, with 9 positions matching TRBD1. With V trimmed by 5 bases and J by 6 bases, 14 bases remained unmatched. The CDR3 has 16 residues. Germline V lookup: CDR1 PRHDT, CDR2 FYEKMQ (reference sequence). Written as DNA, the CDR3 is TGTGCCAGCAGCCCCGGGCCGGGACAGGGTAGTCTCGAGCAGTACTTC. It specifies CASSPGPGQGSLEQYF.

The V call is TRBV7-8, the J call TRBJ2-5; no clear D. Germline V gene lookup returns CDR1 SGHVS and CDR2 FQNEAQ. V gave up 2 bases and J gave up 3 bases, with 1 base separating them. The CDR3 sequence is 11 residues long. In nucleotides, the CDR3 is TGTGCCAGCAGCTTAAAAGAGACCCAGTACTTC. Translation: CASSLKETQYF. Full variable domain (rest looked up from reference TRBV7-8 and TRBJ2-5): GAGVSQSPRYKVAKRGQDVALRCDPISGHVSLFWYQQALGQGPEFLTYFQNEAQLDKSGLPSDRFFAERPEGSVSTLKIQRTQQEDSAVYLCASSLKETQYFGPGTRLLVL.